Shown below are 19 T cell receptor beta chains from a single sample sequenced in a study of blood T cells in healthy people across ages. Alongside a J-beta primer mix, a sample-barcoded 5' primer served in a second PCR lasting about 7 to 11 cycles. Via MiXCR, TCRdb re-called the 5' RACE reads, giving one row per CDR3 protein. The table includes 800,000 to 950,000 distinct CDR3 sequences, 40% to 60% detected once. Sequenced input: blood. These receptors were obtained from a man aged 25-40 years in good health.

This clonotype appeared a few times. V is TRBV2 and J is TRBJ2-6; D may be TRBD2 (6 bases). CDR3 length: 15 amino acids. Trimming took off 2 bases at V and 2 bases at J, with 7 bases between the two ends. CDR1 is SNHLY, CDR2 FYNNEI, per germline. This CDR3 is CASSETGAGANVLTF. The CDR3 DNA reads TGTGCCAGCAGTGAAACGGGGGCTGGGGCCAACGTCCTGACTTTC.

In this sample, this clonotype turned up many times. The chain carries TRBV18 and TRBJ2-3; D call uncertain. This CDR3 spans 13 amino acids. CDR1 is KGHSH and CDR2 is LQKENI in the germline V gene. Trimming cost V 4 bases and J 3 bases, with 8 bases left between them. This CDR3 is CASSLSETDTQYF. As DNA, the CDR3 is TGTGCCAGCTCACTATCGGAAACAGATACGCAGTATTTT. Drawing the rest from reference TRBV18 and TRBJ2-3, the complete variable domain is NAGVMQNPRHLVRRRGQEARLRCSPMKGHSHVYWYRQLPEEGLKFMVYLQKENIIDESGMPKERFSAEFPKEGPSILRIQQVVRGDSAAYFCASSLSETDTQYFGPGTRLTVL.

About this clonotype itself: A much larger clonotype is one base distant, so this may be a read error. The chain employs TRBV4-1 and TRBJ1-1; D uncertain. This CDR3 has 13 amino acids. The germline V gene has CDR1 MGHRA and CDR2 YSYEKL. The CDR3 nucleotides read TGCGTCAGCAGCCAAGAAACATTCACTGAAGCTTTCTTT. Protein: CVSSQETFTEAFF.

The chain carries TRBV20-1 and TRBJ2-5; 8 bases are a match to TRBD1. Germline assignment: CDR1 DFQATT and CDR2 SNEGSKA (reference sequence). The CDR3 loop spans 13 amino acids. The trim removed 5 bases at V and 5 bases at J, leaving 7 bases unmatched. CDR3 region: CSAARTGRETQYF. The CDR3 bases are TGCAGTGCTGCACGGACAGGGCGGGAGACCCAGTACTTC.

This chain uses TRBV30 with TRBJ2-7; D not certain. The CDR3 spans 12 residues. The V gene's germline CDR1 is GTSNPN and CDR2 SVGIG (reference sequence). The germline V and J ends were trimmed by 0 bases and 0 bases, with 3 bases remaining between them. The CDR3 sequence is CAWSVHSYEQYF. DNA of the CDR3: TGTGCCTGGAGTGTACACTCCTACGAGCAGTACTTC.

This clonotype was found a few times. The chain joins TRBV20-1 to TRBJ2-7, with a possible D match to TRBD2 (5 bases). The V gene's germline CDR1 is DFQATT and CDR2 SNEGSKA (reference sequence). V was cut by 0 bases and J by 0 bases, with 9 bases left in between. The CDR3 contains 14 residues. This CDR3 is CSARDLDSSYEQYF. The CDR3 DNA follows: TGCAGTGCTAGAGATCTGGACTCCTCCTACGAGCAGTACTTC.

The sample holds one count of this clonotype. The CDR3 nucleotides are TGTGCCACCAGTGAGACAGGCGCGTACCAAGAGACCCAGTACTTC. Translated, it gives CATSETGAYQETQYF. V and J are TRBV24-1 and TRBJ2-5; D perhaps matches TRBD1 (6 bases). The germline gives CDR1 KGHDR, CDR2 SFDVKD. Trimming stripped 4 bases from V and 0 bases from J, with 11 bases between. CDR3 length equals 15 residues.

The chain uses TRBV6-4 and TRBJ2-1; 16 positions agree with TRBD2. Unmatched junction bases numbered 4, after V lost 3 bases and J lost 8 bases. CDR1 is MRHNA and CDR2 is SNTAGT in the germline V gene. There are 16 residues in the CDR3. The CDR3: CASSESGTSGGDEQFF. CDR3 DNA: TGTGCCAGCAGTGAATCCGGGACTAGCGGGGGGGATGAGCAGTTCTTC.

The chain has TRBV2 and TRBJ2-7, with 7 bases lining up with TRBD1. The CDR3 totals 15 residues. Germline V gene data show CDR1 as SNHLY and CDR2 as FYNNEI. J gave up 2 bases and V 2 bases, and 6 bases lay outside the gene matches. CDR3 in DNA: TGTGCCAGCAGTGAACGGGGCAGGGGGACCTACGAGCAGTACTTC. Amino acids: CASSERGRGTYEQYF.

This chain joins TRBV18 and TRBJ1-2; D remains unclear. This CDR3 contains 15 residues. Germline CDR1 reads KGHSH; CDR2 reads LQKENI. V was cut by 3 bases and J by 2 bases, with 13 bases left in between. DNA for the CDR3: TGTGCCAGCTCACCTTCGGTCCTCACCAACTATGGCTACACCTTC. Its protein product is CASSPSVLTNYGYTF.

This chain links TRBV11-2 with TRBJ2-5; D is undetermined. Germline V lookup: CDR1 SGHAT, CDR2 FQNNGV. V shed 2 bases and J shed 3 bases, with 10 bases lying between them. This CDR3 contains 14 residues. The CDR3 reads CASSLKMGKETQYF. DNA of the CDR3: TGTGCCAGCAGCTTAAAGATGGGGAAAGAGACCCAGTACTTC.

This chain uses TRBV20-1 with TRBJ2-7; TRBD2 aligns across 8 bases. The end of the DNA fits TRBJ2-5 better, so the J call may be wrong. CDR3 length: 15 residues. Germline V gives CDR1 DFQATT, CDR2 SNEGSKA (reference sequence). The CDR3 DNA reads as TGCAGTGCTACCAGGGACACTAGCGGCCAAGAGACCCAGTACTTC. It yields the protein CSATRDTSGQETQYF.

The sample holds one count of this clonotype. The chain employs TRBV9 and TRBJ2-5; the match to TRBD2 covers 7 bases. V lost 0 bases, J lost 1 base, and 3 bases stayed unmatched. Per germline, CDR1 SGDLS and CDR2 YYNGEE. The CDR3 contains 15 residues. CDR3 DNA: TGTGCCAGCAGCGTAGGGTGGGGGGGCCAAGAGACCCAGTACTTC. This translates into CASSVGWGGQETQYF.

A few counts support this clonotype. The V and J genes are TRBV5-6 and TRBJ1-6; D unclear. CDR1 is SGHDT, CDR2 YYEEEE, per germline. V was cut by 2 bases and J by 5 bases, with 14 bases left in between. The CDR3 loop spans 16 amino acids. CDR3 nucleotide sequence: TGTGCCAGCAGCTTCACCCGGGAGATAAATAATTCACCCCTCCACTTT. Protein product: CASSFTREINNSPLHF.

This clonotype was picked up a small number of times. The V call is TRBV27, the J call TRBJ2-1; 10 bases agree with TRBD2. Germline loops: CDR1 MNHEY, CDR2 SMNVEV (reference sequence). The CDR3 covers 15 residues. V was clipped by 5 bases and J by 3 bases; unmatched bases: 4. The CDR3 nucleotides are TGTGCCAGCAGTCACGGACTAGCGGACTACAATGAGCAGTTCTTC. As protein: CASSHGLADYNEQFF.

The rearrangement joins TRBV6-5 to TRBJ1-2; D perhaps matches TRBD1 (6 bases). Germline loops: CDR1 MNHEY, CDR2 SVGAGI. The CDR3 contains 17 residues. The germline V and J ends were trimmed by 4 bases and 3 bases, with 21 bases remaining between them. CDR3 sequence (DNA): TGTGCCAGCAGTTTCCGGTTGATGGGCAGGGGTGACTATGGCTACACCTTC. Protein sequence: CASSFRLMGRGDYGYTF.

The gene calls are TRBV5-6 and TRBJ1-5; 8 nucleotides line up with TRBD1. The V segment lost 4 bases and the J segment 7 bases; nucleotides outside the gene matches: 10. Germline V CDR1 and CDR2: SGHDT, YYEEEE. The CDR3 is 15 residues long. Here the CDR3 reads CASSSRTGLGQPQHF. The CDR3 nucleotides read TGTGCCAGCAGCAGTAGGACAGGGCTGGGGCAGCCCCAGCATTTT.

The sample holds a few counts of this clonotype. The chain combines TRBV5-1 with TRBJ1-2, with 12 bases aligning to TRBD1. This CDR3 contains 15 residues. V trimming: 4 bases; J trimming: 6 bases; junction bases outside the gene matches: 7. CDR1 is SGHRS, CDR2 YFSETQ, per germline. CDR3 sequence reads: CASSRGQGAIDGYTF. In nucleotides, the CDR3 is TGCGCCAGCAGCCGGGGACAGGGGGCAATTGATGGCTACACCTTC.

A few counts support this clonotype. The CDR3 DNA reads as TGTGCCAGCAGTTACCCGACAGACTCCAACACCGGGGAGCTGTTTTTT. Translated, it gives CASSYPTDSNTGELFF. The chain links TRBV6-2 or TRBV6-3 to TRBJ2-2, with a weak D call TRBD1 (5 bases). The CDR3 consists of 16 residues. Germline CDR1 reads MNHEY; CDR2 reads SVGEGT. The V end lost 2 bases, the J end lost 2 bases, and 12 bases lay between the germline ends.